A single sample is the source of the 4 T cell receptor beta chains below, sequenced in a study of T cells after yellow fever vaccination. TCRdb re-called the 5' RACE reads with MiXCR, one entry per CDR3 protein. This sample has approximately 580,000 distinct CDR3 sequences, with around 16% found just once. Sequencing used PBMCs, obtained more than 4 days after the first yellow fever vaccination. Receptors were obtained from a man aged 18-30 years who received the YFV17D yellow fever vaccine.

This clonotype was observed many times. The rearrangement links TRBV20-1 to TRBJ2-1, with D perhaps being TRBD1 or TRBD2 (6 bases each). The CDR3 has 12 amino acids. The germline V and J ends were trimmed by 6 bases and 6 bases, with 12 bases remaining between them. Germline CDR1 and CDR2: DFQATT and SNEGSKA (reference sequence). In DNA form, the CDR3 reads TGCAGTGCCAGGAGGGGGGTCAATGAGCAGTTCTTC. It codes for CSARRGVNEQFF.

In this sample, this clonotype turned up a few times. The chain uses TRBV5-4 and TRBJ2-5; TRBD2 agrees at 13 bases. This CDR3 contains 15 residues. Germline V gene sequence: CDR1 SGHNT, CDR2 YYREEE (reference sequence). J lost 3 bases, V lost 6 bases, and 5 bases had no gene match. The CDR3 DNA reads as TGTGCCAGCACACGACTAGCGGGGGGTGAAGAGACCCAGTACTTC. This codes for CASTRLAGGEETQYF.

V usage is TRBV4-1 and J usage is TRBJ2-1; 7 positions match TRBD2. V dropped 5 bases and J dropped 15; count of bases not matched to a gene: 13. The CDR3 loop spans 13 amino acids. Germline V gene sequence: CDR1 MGHRA, CDR2 YSYEKL. The CDR3 DNA follows: TGCGCCAGCAGCGGCGCAAAGAGTCGGGGGGTGTTCTTC. Translation gives CASSGAKSRGVFF.

In its sample, this clonotype was seen once. This chain connects TRBV10-3 to TRBJ2-1; weak D call: TRBD1 (6 bases). The V gene's germline CDR1 is ENHRY and CDR2 SYGVKD. V was clipped by 5 bases and J by 0 bases, with 17 bases between them. The CDR3 sequence is 17 residues long. The CDR3 reads CAISHGTSKSSYNEQFF. The CDR3 DNA sequence: TGTGCCATCAGTCATGGGACATCCAAGAGCTCCTACAATGAGCAGTTCTTC.